A single sample gave rise to the 32 T cell receptor beta chains below, sequenced in a study of OX40 agonist ivuxolimab in advanced cancers. The data were produced by immunoSEQ multiplex PCR, yet TCRdb's version contains in-frame clones alone and is incomplete. This table holds 15,000 or so clones, around 80% found once. Sample: CD4+ or CD8+ T cells sorted from blood, taken in a trial of the OX40 agonist ivuxolimab. Receptor source: an adult with an advanced solid tumor such as melanoma, head and neck, liver or kidney cancer.

This chain connects TRBV11-3 to TRBJ2-1; possible D gene TRBD1, 6 bases. V was pared by 4 bases and J by 0 bases, with 10 bases between. This CDR3 has 15 residues. CDR1 SGHNT and CDR2 YENEEA come from the germline V gene. For the CDR3, the DNA is TGTGCCAGCAGCTCCCTGGACAGCTCCTACAATGAGCAGTTCTTC. Its translation: CASSSLDSSYNEQFF.

The J gene is TRBJ1-5, the V gene TRBV2; TRBD1 might be the D (5 bases). This CDR3 is built from 11 residues. CDR1 is SNHLY and CDR2 is FYNNEI in the germline V gene. The ends were cut back, 8 bases at V and 5 bases at J, with 7 bases in the middle. CDR3 region: CASGGDQPQHF. DNA of the CDR3: TGTGCCAGCGGGGGGGATCAGCCCCAGCATTTT.

This clone is classed as large. The rearrangement links TRBV7-2 to TRBJ2-7, with 7 bases aligning to TRBD1. V dropped 5 bases and J dropped 3; count of bases not matched to a gene: 7. The CDR3 is 14 residues long. Germline-derived CDR1 and CDR2 are SGHTA and FQGNSA. Here the CDR3 DNA reads TGTGCCAGCAGCGCCGGGACAGTCTACTACGAGCAGTACTTC. Residues: CASSAGTVYYEQYF.

CDR3 region: CASSLDSSTEAFF. CDR3 sequence (DNA): TGTGCCAGCAGCTTGGATTCGTCCACTGAAGCTTTCTTT. V gene TRBV5-6 combines with J gene TRBJ1-1; D is unclear. This CDR3 has 13 residues. Germline V gene sequence: CDR1 SGHDT, CDR2 YYEEEE. The V gene lost 0 bases and the J gene lost 4 bases, with 7 bases spanning the gap.

J is TRBJ1-4 and V is TRBV28; D is uncertain. The CDR3 extends over 16 amino acids. V was trimmed by 3 bases and J by 4 bases, leaving 15 bases between them. Germline V gene lookup returns CDR1 MDHEN and CDR2 SYDVKM. The CDR3 loop reads CASSFNSITRNEKLFF. Written as DNA, the CDR3 is TGTGCCAGCAGTTTTAACAGCATTACGCGTAATGAAAAACTGTTTTTT.

Comment on this clone: The junction departs from the called germline gene at one end, perhaps through a read error. Additional DNA sequences in this sample encode the identical CDR3. V gene TRBV18 combines with J gene TRBJ1-1; D not certain. CDR1 and CDR2 (germline): KGHSH, LQKENI. CDR3 length: 16 amino acids. Here the CDR3 reads CASSPLDQLWNTEAFF. CDR3 coding DNA: TGTGCCAGCTCGCCACTGGACCAACTATGGAACACTGAAGCTTTCTTT.

V is TRBV7-9 and J is TRBJ2-1, with D tentatively TRBD2 (5 bases). Germline assignment: CDR1 SEHNR and CDR2 FQNEAQ (reference sequence). V lost 2 bases and J lost 10, with 15 bases in between. The CDR3 is 14 residues long. The CDR3 nucleotides read TGTGCCAGCAGCTTAAATCTGGACTCGAGGGAGCAGTTCTTC. Translating it yields CASSLNLDSREQFF.

The chain has TRBV9 and TRBJ2-7; the match to TRBD1 covers 11 bases. The CDR3 has 13 residues. The junction had 2 bases not matched to a gene; V was cut back by 3 bases and J by 6 bases. The germline V gene has CDR1 SGDLS and CDR2 YYNGEE. The CDR3 nucleotides are TGTGCCAGCAGCGATGGGACAGGGGGCGAGCAGTACTTC. This codes for CASSDGTGGEQYF.

This sequence joins TRBV27 and TRBJ1-1, with TRBD1 matching 8 bases. Trimming took 6 bases from V and 8 from J; bases not matched to a gene: 2. The CDR3 has 11 residues. Germline-derived CDR1 and CDR2 are MNHEY and SMNVEV (reference sequence). The CDR3 DNA is TGTGCCAGCAGCTCAGGGGGCGAAGCTTTCTTT. Translated, it gives CASSSGGEAFF.

V and J are TRBV27 and TRBJ1-1; 8 bases align to TRBD1. This CDR3 comprises 17 residues. Germline CDR1 reads MNHEY; CDR2 reads SMNVEV (reference sequence). The J segment lost 6 bases and the V segment lost 6 bases, leaving 18 bases of the junction unmatched. The CDR3 sequence: CASSRLPPGQGKAEAFF. CDR3 nucleotides: TGTGCCAGCAGCCGACTTCCCCCCGGACAGGGTAAGGCTGAAGCTTTCTTT.

This chain joins TRBV9 and TRBJ2-3; the D gene is possibly TRBD2 (5 bases). This CDR3 has 17 amino acids. Germline loops: CDR1 SGDLS, CDR2 YYNGEE. Trimming took 0 bases from V and 0 from J, leaving 14 bases between them. DNA for the CDR3: TGTGCCAGCAGCGTAGAGTTCCTAGCAACTAGCACAGATACGCAGTATTTT. It yields the protein CASSVEFLATSTDTQYF.

The chain couples TRBV15 to TRBJ2-7, with 8 bases aligning to TRBD1. The CDR3 totals 13 residues. Trimming cost V 8 bases and J 0 bases; bases outside gene matches: 3. Germline CDR1 is LNHNV and CDR2 is YYDKDF (reference sequence). The chain's CDR3 is CATRDRSSYEQYF. CDR3 coding DNA: TGTGCCACCCGGGACAGGAGCTCCTACGAGCAGTACTTC.

The chain joins TRBV5-1 to TRBJ2-7; D not resolved. CDR1 is SGHRS, CDR2 YFSETQ, per germline. The ends were cut back, 2 bases at V and 2 bases at J, with 8 bases in the middle. The CDR3 consists of 13 residues. In DNA, the CDR3 is TGCGCCAGCAGCTTCGGCAGAACCTACGAGCAGTACTTC. Translated: CASSFGRTYEQYF. The variable domain in full, completed from reference TRBV5-1 and TRBJ2-7, reads KAGVTQTPRYLIKTRGQQVTLSCSPISGHRSVSWYQQTPGQGLQFLFEYFSETQRNKGNFPGRFSGRQFSNSRSEMNVSTLELGDSALYLCASSFGRTYEQYFGPGTRLTVT.

The rearrangement uses TRBV7-9 and TRBJ1-4; D unclear. The CDR3 runs to 13 residues. V lost 1 base to trimming and J lost 8 bases, with 8 bases between them. Germline CDR1 and CDR2: SEHNR and FQNEAQ (reference sequence). CDR3 in amino acids: CASSLGPREKLFF. The CDR3 region has the DNA TGTGCCAGCAGCTTAGGTCCGAGGGAAAAACTGTTTTTT.

The chain couples TRBV5-1 to TRBJ2-5; D is uncertain. V was pared by 1 base and J by 0 bases, with 7 bases between. The germline V gene has CDR1 SGHRS and CDR2 YFSETQ. The length of the CDR3 is 14 residues. The CDR3 spells CASSLWAYQETQYF. The DNA of the CDR3 is TGCGCCAGCAGCTTGTGGGCATACCAAGAGACCCAGTACTTC.

V is TRBV27 and J is TRBJ2-1; 9 bases agree with TRBD2. Germline assignment: CDR1 MNHEY and CDR2 SMNVEV (reference sequence). Losses at the gene ends were 6 bases for V and 0 bases for J; bases not matched to a gene: 3. CDR3 size: 15 residues. Here the CDR3 DNA reads TGTGCCAGCAGAATTAGCGGGAGCTCCTACAATGAGCAGTTCTTC. As protein: CASRISGSSYNEQFF.

This chain uses TRBV27 with TRBJ2-3; 9 nucleotides agree with TRBD2. With V trimmed by 2 bases and J by 0 bases, 3 bases remained unmatched. The CDR3 runs to 16 residues. The germline CDR1 and CDR2 sequences are MNHEY and SMNVEV (reference sequence). The CDR3 spells CASSLRREGSTDTQYF. The CDR3 region has the DNA TGTGCCAGCAGTTTAAGGCGGGAGGGGAGCACAGATACGCAGTATTTT.

The chain carries TRBV7-9 and TRBJ2-1, with D possibly TRBD1 on 5 matching bases. Germline-derived CDR1 and CDR2 are SEHNR and FQNEAQ (reference sequence). This CDR3 spans 13 amino acids. Trimming took off 2 bases at V and 8 bases at J, with 10 bases between the two ends. The CDR3 coding sequence is TGTGCCAGCAGCTTAAGGGGTGGGGATGAGCAGTTCTTC. This codes for CASSLRGGDEQFF.

This chain links TRBV19 with TRBJ2-7; D is possibly TRBD2 (5 bases). This CDR3 contains 13 residues. V was shortened by 4 bases and J by 4 bases, with 11 bases between the two germline ends. Germline V gene sequence: CDR1 LNHDA, CDR2 SQIVND (reference sequence). CDR3 DNA: TGTGCCAGTAGTAGGTTCCCGGGGTACGAGCAGTACTTC. Protein: CASSRFPGYEQYF.

CDR3 DNA: TGTGCCATCCTCTCGCCGTTGGGCTACACCTTC. This translates into CAILSPLGYTF. This chain joins TRBV10-3 and TRBJ1-2; D remains unclear. Germline CDR1 is ENHRY and CDR2 is SYGVKD. V lost 8 bases and J lost 8, with 12 bases in between. The CDR3 sequence is 11 residues long.

The chain couples TRBV5-4 to TRBJ2-7; perhaps D is TRBD1 or TRBD2 (5 bases each). Trimming stripped 2 bases from V and 0 bases from J, with 9 bases between. The CDR3 extends over 14 amino acids. In germline, CDR1 is SGHNT, CDR2 YYREEE (reference sequence). The CDR3: CASSFGTVSYEQYF. The CDR3 region has the DNA TGTGCCAGCAGCTTCGGGACGGTCTCCTACGAGCAGTACTTC.

The V and J genes are TRBV7-2 and TRBJ2-7; D remains ambiguous. The CDR3 is 11 residues long. Germline CDR1 and CDR2: SGHTA and FQGNSA. Trimming removed 4 bases at V and 7 bases at J, with 8 bases between. This CDR3 reads CASSWSQEQYF. The CDR3 DNA follows: TGTGCCAGCAGCTGGAGCCAGGAGCAGTACTTC.

This clone was seen a single time. The genes are TRBV30 and TRBJ2-7; 11 nucleotides align to TRBD1. Germline CDR1 and CDR2: GTSNPN and SVGIG (reference sequence). The CDR3 contains 15 residues. J lost 5 bases, V lost 0 bases, and 6 bases had no gene match. Here the CDR3 reads CAWSVQGQGGHEQYF. Here the CDR3 DNA reads TGTGCCTGGAGTGTACAGGGACAGGGGGGCCACGAGCAGTACTTC.

V is TRBV4-1 and J is TRBJ2-3; 7 bases are shared with TRBD1. Germline CDR1 and CDR2: MGHRA and YSYEKL. The V and J ends lost 4 bases and 1 base, in that order; junction bases with no gene match: 5. This CDR3 region has 15 residues. The CDR3 region has the DNA TGCGCCAGCAGCCTCACAGGGGTTGGCACAGATACGCAGTATTTT. This codes for CASSLTGVGTDTQYF.

This chain uses TRBV13 with TRBJ2-7; 9 nucleotides agree with TRBD1. With 5 bases clipped from V and 5 bases from J, the junction kept 10 bases outside the gene matches. This CDR3 contains 15 residues. The V gene's germline CDR1 is PRHDT and CDR2 FYEKMQ (reference sequence). CDR3 in amino acids: CASSQRDRDIDEQYF. In DNA, the CDR3 is TGTGCCAGCAGCCAGCGGGACAGGGATATCGACGAGCAGTACTTC.

The chain couples TRBV11-2 to TRBJ2-3; the match to TRBD2 covers 7 bases. Germline-derived CDR1 and CDR2 are SGHAT and FQNNGV. J was trimmed by 4 bases and V by 5 bases; bases with no gene match: 9. The CDR3 runs 15 residues. For the CDR3, the DNA is TGTGCCAGCAGCCCTGTCGCAGCGGGGTCAGATACGCAGTATTTT. This codes for CASSPVAAGSDTQYF.

V and J are TRBV27 and TRBJ1-3; D is unresolved. Germline V CDR1 and CDR2: MNHEY, SMNVEV (reference sequence). V was pared by 0 bases and J by 4 bases, with 4 bases between. The CDR3 length is 13 residues. For the CDR3, the DNA is TGTGCCAGCAGTTTATCGGTAGGAAACACCATATATTTT. Amino acid sequence: CASSLSVGNTIYF.

The chain recombines TRBV6-5 with TRBJ1-2; D uncertain. The V gene lost 0 bases and the J gene lost 5 bases, with 10 bases spanning the gap. Germline CDR1 MNHEY, CDR2 SVGAGI. The CDR3 is made up of 14 amino acids. The DNA for the CDR3 is TGTGCCAGCAGTTACTCAGGCAGGAGGTATGGCTACACCTTC. Amino acid sequence: CASSYSGRRYGYTF.

The genes are TRBV6-6 and TRBJ2-1, with 8 bases fitting TRBD1. The V segment lost 6 bases and the J segment 8 bases; nucleotides outside the gene matches: 12. Germline V gene lookup returns CDR1 MNHNY and CDR2 SVGAGI (reference sequence). CDR3 size: 15 residues. CDR3 DNA: TGTGCCAGCAGCCACCGGGACAGGACGAGGGATGAGCAGTTCTTC. Translated: CASSHRDRTRDEQFF.

This clone was seen only a few times. The genes are TRBV7-2 and TRBJ2-7, with a tentative D call TRBD1 (5 bases). Germline CDR1 is SGHTA and CDR2 is FQGNSA. Trimming cost V 5 bases and J 3 bases, with 14 bases left between them. The CDR3 loop spans 14 amino acids. Here the CDR3 reads CASSPSTAFYEQYF. The CDR3 nucleotides read TGTGCCAGCAGCCCATCGACAGCTTTCTACGAGCAGTACTTC.

The chain couples TRBV5-1 to TRBJ1-1, with D maybe TRBD1 (5 bases). The ends were cut back, 4 bases at V and 2 bases at J, with 15 bases in the middle. The CDR3 extends over 15 amino acids. Per the germline V gene, CDR1 is SGHRS and CDR2 is YFSETQ. CDR3: CASSTRGEENTEAFF. DNA for the CDR3: TGCGCCAGCAGCACTAGGGGAGAGGAAAACACTGAAGCTTTCTTT.

The CDR3 DNA sequence: TGTGCCTGGAGTGGGATGAACACTGAAGCTTTCTTT. Its translation: CAWSGMNTEAFF. The chain has TRBV30 and TRBJ1-1; no clear D gene. CDR3 length: 12 amino acids. The ends were cut back, 1 base at V and 0 bases at J, with 3 bases in the middle. Germline lookup yields CDR1 GTSNPN and CDR2 SVGIG (reference sequence).